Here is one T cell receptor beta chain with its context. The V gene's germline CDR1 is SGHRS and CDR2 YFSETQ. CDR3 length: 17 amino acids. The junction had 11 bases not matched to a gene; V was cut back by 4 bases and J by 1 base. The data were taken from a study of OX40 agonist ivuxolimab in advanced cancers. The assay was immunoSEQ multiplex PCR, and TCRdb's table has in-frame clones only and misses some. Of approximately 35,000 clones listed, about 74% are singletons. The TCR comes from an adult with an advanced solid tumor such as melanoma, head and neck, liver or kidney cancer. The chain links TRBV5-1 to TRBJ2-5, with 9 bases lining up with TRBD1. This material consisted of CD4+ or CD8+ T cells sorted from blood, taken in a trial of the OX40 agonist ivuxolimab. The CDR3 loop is CASSVGQGRPSQETQYF. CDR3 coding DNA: TGCGCCAGCAGCGTGGGACAGGGTCGCCCAAGCCAAGAGACCCAGTACTTC.